Below are 8 T cell receptor beta chains sequenced from a single sample in a study of lymphopenia after photon versus proton radiotherapy. The method was immunoSEQ multiplex PCR; TCRdb's version includes in-frame clones alone and lacks a portion of them. The sample contains about 70,000 clones, 80% to 95% of which appear only once. Sample: peripheral blood, taken from a patient treated with photon-based radiotherapy. The receptors come from a woman in her 40s with cholangiocarcinoma.

The chain joins TRBV5-1 to TRBJ1-1; no clear D gene. Germline CDR1 is SGHRS and CDR2 is YFSETQ. This CDR3 comprises 14 residues. Trimming pared 2 bases from V and 0 bases from J, leaving 8 bases between. DNA for the CDR3: TGCGCCAGCAGCTTTGAGTTATTGAACACTGAAGCTTTCTTT. Translated, it gives CASSFELLNTEAFF.

This clone was observed a single time. The CDR3: CASSNSYEQYF. The CDR3 bases are TGTGCCAGCAGCAATTCCTACGAGCAGTACTTC. The rearrangement links TRBV7-2 to TRBJ2-7; D is unclear. Germline V gene sequence: CDR1 SGHTA, CDR2 FQGNSA. Trimming removed 5 bases at V and 1 base at J, with 3 bases between. The CDR3 runs 11 residues.

The CDR3 here is CASSLGGLQGETQYF. In DNA form, the CDR3 reads TGTGCCAGCAGCTTAGGAGGCCTACAGGGAGAGACCCAGTACTTC. The chain carries TRBV7-6 and TRBJ2-5; D might be TRBD1 (6 bases). Trimming cost V 1 base and J 4 bases, with 13 bases left between them. Per germline, CDR1 SGHVS and CDR2 FNYEAQ. The length of the CDR3 is 15 residues.

This chain joins TRBV19 and TRBJ2-7, with D maybe TRBD2 (6 bases). V shed 3 bases and J shed 4 bases, with 13 bases lying between them. CDR3 size: 14 residues. CDR1 is LNHDA, CDR2 SQIVND, per germline (reference sequence). CDR3 region: CASSMGRGRYEQYF. The CDR3 coding sequence is TGTGCCAGTAGTATGGGGCGGGGCCGGTACGAGCAGTACTTC. Full variable domain (rest looked up from reference TRBV19 and TRBJ2-7): DGGITQSPKYLFRKEGQNVTLSCEQNLNHDAMYWYRQDPGQGLRLIYYSQIVNDFQKGDIAEGYSVSREKKESFPLTVTSAQKNPTAFYLCASSMGRGRYEQYFGPGTRLTVT.

This clone was counted between two and nine times. The chain has TRBV6-1 and TRBJ2-7; 9 bases match TRBD1. The CDR3 is made up of 14 amino acids. The V gene end was trimmed by 7 bases and the J gene end by 6 bases; junction bases not matched to a gene: 10. Germline V gene lookup returns CDR1 MNHNS and CDR2 SASEGT. The CDR3 loop reads CASNPGTGTSEQYF. In DNA form, the CDR3 reads TGTGCCAGCAACCCCGGGACAGGGACCTCCGAGCAGTACTTC.

This sequence joins TRBV4-1 and TRBJ1-3; D gene ambiguous. Trimming took off 1 base at V and 0 bases at J, with 10 bases between the two ends. The length of the CDR3 is 16 residues. Per the germline V gene, CDR1 is MGHRA and CDR2 is YSYEKL. In DNA, the CDR3 is TGCGCCAGCAGCCAAGGGACTCCTAGCTCTGGAAACACCATATATTTT. This sequence encodes CASSQGTPSSGNTIYF.

V gene TRBV28 combines with J gene TRBJ1-1; a possible D gene is TRBD1 (5 bases). Germline assignment: CDR1 MDHEN and CDR2 SYDVKM. This CDR3 has 13 residues. With 6 bases removed from V and 8 bases from J, the gap between germline ends came to 16 bases. DNA of the CDR3: TGTGCCAGCAGACTCGGGACCCTGATAGAAGCTTTCTTT. It specifies CASRLGTLIEAFF.

V and J are TRBV27 and TRBJ2-5; TRBD1 aligns across 9 bases. The junction had 3 bases not matched to a gene; V was cut back by 5 bases and J by 2 bases. Germline-derived CDR1 and CDR2 are MNHEY and SMNVEV (reference sequence). This CDR3 has 14 residues. CDR3 protein: CASSRTGEQETQYF. The CDR3 region has the DNA TGTGCCAGCAGTCGGACAGGGGAACAAGAGACCCAGTACTTC.